This T cell receptor (beta chain) was profiled in a study of T cell responses to AZD1222 COVID-19 vaccine. There are 15 residues in the CDR3. From germline, CDR1 is SGDLS and CDR2 YYNGEE. V shed 4 bases and J shed 6 bases, with 17 bases lying between them. Generated by immunoSEQ multiplex PCR, the TCRdb table keeps only in-frame clones and is missing some. In the table there are 100,000 to 150,000 clones, 88% of which are singletons. In the case of this clone: The target antigen is unknown.

Study-wide results and limits: At study baseline, merely roughly 6 AZD1222 recipients were seropositive. Donors were largely white British and mainly female; clonal diversity was possibly underestimated. As reported, nearly half of all spike-specific TCRs target variant regions that are unmutated. Along spike, vaccine-associated CD4 TCRs were found throughout, with dominance at 160-218 and 743-854.

The sequencing used peripheral blood, collected on day 0 of AZD1222 vaccination. This TCR came from an adult in good health. The genes are TRBV9 and TRBJ2-1; D ambiguous. The CDR3 region is CASSPLVVAPNEQFF. The CDR3, as DNA: TGTGCCAGCAGCCCCCTGGTGGTAGCCCCCAATGAGCAGTTCTTC.